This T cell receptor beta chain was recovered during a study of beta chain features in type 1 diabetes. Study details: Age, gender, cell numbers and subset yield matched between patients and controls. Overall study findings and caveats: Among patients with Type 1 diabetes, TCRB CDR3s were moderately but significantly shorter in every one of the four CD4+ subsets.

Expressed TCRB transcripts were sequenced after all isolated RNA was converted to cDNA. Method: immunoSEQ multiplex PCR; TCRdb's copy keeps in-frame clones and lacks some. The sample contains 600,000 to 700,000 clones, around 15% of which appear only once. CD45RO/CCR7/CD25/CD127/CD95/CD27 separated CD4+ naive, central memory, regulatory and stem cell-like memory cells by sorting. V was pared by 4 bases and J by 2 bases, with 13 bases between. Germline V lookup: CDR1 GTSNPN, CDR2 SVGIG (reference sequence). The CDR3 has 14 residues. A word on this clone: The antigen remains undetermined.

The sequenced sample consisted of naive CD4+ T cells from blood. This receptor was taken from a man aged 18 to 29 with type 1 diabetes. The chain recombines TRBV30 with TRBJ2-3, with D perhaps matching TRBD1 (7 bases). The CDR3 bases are TGTGCCTGGAACAGGGGACTCCACACAGATACGCAGTATTTT. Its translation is CAWNRGLHTDTQYF.